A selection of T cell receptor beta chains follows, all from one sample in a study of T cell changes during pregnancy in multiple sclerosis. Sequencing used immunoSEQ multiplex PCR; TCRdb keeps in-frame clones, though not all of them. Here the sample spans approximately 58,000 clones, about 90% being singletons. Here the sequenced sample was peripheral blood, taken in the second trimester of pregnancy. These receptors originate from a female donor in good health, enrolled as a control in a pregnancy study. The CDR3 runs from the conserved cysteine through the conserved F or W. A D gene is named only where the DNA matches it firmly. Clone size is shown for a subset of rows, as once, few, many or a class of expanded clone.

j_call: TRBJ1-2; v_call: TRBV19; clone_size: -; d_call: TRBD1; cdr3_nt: TGTGCCAGTAGTGCGGACAGGAAAGCTAACTATGGCTACACCTTC; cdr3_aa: CASSADRKANYGYTF
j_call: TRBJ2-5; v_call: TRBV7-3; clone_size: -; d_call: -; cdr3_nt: TGTGCCAGCAGCTTATGGGGGCGAGTGGGGGAAGAGACCCAGTACTTC; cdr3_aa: CASSLWGRVGEETQYF
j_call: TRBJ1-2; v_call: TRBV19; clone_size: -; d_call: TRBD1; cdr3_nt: TGTGCCAGTAGTAGACAGGGTTCTGATTATGGCTACACCTTC; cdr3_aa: CASSRQGSDYGYTF
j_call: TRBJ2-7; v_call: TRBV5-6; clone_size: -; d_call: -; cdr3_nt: TGTGCCAGCAGCTTTGACAGGAGGGAGGGGTCCTACGAGCAGTACTTC; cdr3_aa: CASSFDRREGSYEQYF
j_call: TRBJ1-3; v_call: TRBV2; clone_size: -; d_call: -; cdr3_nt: TGTGCCAGCGGGGCCCGGGGAAACACCATATATTTT; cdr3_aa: CASGARGNTIYF
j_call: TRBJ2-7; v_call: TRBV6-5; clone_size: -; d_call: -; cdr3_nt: TGTGCCAGCAGTTGGCGGAACGAGCAGTACTTC; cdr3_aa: CASSWRNEQYF
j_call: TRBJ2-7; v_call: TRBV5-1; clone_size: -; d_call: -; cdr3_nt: TGCGCCAGCAGCTTGGAGGGGGCCTACGAGCAGTACTTC; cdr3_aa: CASSLEGAYEQYF
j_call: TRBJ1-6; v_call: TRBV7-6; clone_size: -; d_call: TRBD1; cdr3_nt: TGTGCCAGCAGCCAGGACAGGGGGATCCCAATAGTTTCACCCCTCCACTTT; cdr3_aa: CASSQDRGIPIVSPLHF
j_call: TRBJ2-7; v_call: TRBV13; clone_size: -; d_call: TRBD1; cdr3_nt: TGTGCCAGCAGCTACCAGGACAGGGCCTCCTACGAGCAGTACTTC; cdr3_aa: CASSYQDRASYEQYF
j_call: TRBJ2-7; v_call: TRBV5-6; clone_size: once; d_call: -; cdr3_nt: TGTGCCAGCAGCGTCGGGACTTCGAACTCCTACGAGCAGTACTTC; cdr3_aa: CASSVGTSNSYEQYF
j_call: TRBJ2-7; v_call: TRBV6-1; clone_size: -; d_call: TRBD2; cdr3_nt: TGTGCCAGCAGCGTGACTAGCGGGGACTCCTACGAGCAGTACTTC; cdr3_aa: CASSVTSGDSYEQYF
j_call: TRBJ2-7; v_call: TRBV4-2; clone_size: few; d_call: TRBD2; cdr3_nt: TGTGCCAGCAGCCAAGATCCAGCGGGGGGCTCCTACGAGCAGTACTTC; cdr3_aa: CASSQDPAGGSYEQYF
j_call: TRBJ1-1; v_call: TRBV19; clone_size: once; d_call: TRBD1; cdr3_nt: TGTGCCAGTAAGGGGGACAGGGTGGCGAACACTGAAGCTTTCTTT; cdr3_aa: CASKGDRVANTEAFF
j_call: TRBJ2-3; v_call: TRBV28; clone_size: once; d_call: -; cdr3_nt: TGTGCCAGCAGTTTCCCCGGGGGCACAGATACGCAGTATTTT; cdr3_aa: CASSFPGGTDTQYF
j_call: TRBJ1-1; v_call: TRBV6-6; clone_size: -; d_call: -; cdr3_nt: TGTGCCAGCAGCCAACCGGGGGGGAACACTGAAGCTTTCTTT; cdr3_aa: CASSQPGGNTEAFF
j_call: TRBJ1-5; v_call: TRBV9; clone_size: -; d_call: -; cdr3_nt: TGTGCCAGCAGCGGCCCGGGACAATCAACCCAGCATTTT; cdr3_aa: CASSGPGQSTQHF
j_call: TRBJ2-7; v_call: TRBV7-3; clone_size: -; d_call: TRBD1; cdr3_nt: TGTGCCAGCCGCAGGGGGCCCCACGAGCAGTACTTC; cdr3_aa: CASRRGPHEQYF
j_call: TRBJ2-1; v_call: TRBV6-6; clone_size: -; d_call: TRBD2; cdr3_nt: TGTGCCAGCAGTTACTCCCTCCTAGCGGGCAATGAGCAGTTCTTC; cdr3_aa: CASSYSLLAGNEQFF
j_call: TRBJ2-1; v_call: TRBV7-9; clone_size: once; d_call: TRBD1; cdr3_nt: TGTGCCAGCAGCCCGGACAGGAGCTACAATGAGCAGTTCTTC; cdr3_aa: CASSPDRSYNEQFF
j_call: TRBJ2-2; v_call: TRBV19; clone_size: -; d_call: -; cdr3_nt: TGTGCCAGTAGTAAGTACCGGGAGAACACCGGGGAGCTGTTTTTT; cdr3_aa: CASSKYRENTGELFF
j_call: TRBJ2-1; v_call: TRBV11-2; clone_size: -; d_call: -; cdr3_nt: TGTGCCAGCAGCCCCCGAGGGCCGATCAATGAGCAGTTCTTC; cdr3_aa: CASSPRGPINEQFF
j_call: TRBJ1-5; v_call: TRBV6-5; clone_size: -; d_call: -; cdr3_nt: TGTGCCAGCAGGGATCTACGACAGACTCATCAGCCCCAGCATTTT; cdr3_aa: CASRDLRQTHQPQHF
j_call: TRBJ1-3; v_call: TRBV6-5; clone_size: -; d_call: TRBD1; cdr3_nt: TGTGCCAGCAGTTACGCCCGGACAGGCTCTGGAAACACCATATATTTT; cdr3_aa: CASSYARTGSGNTIYF
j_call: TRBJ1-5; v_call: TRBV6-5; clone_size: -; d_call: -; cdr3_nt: TGTGCCAGCAGCGGGGGGCAACGCAATCAGCCCCAGCATTTT; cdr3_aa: CASSGGQRNQPQHF
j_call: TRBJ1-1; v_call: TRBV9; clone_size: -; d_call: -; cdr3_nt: TGTGCCAGCAGCCCTTACCTAGGCCCCTCGCAAGCTTTCTTT; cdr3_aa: CASSPYLGPSQAFF
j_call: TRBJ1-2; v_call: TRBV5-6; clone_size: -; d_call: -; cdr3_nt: TGTGCCAGCGGCTGGGGTCCGGGGAGAGATGGCTACACCTTC; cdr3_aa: CASGWGPGRDGYTF
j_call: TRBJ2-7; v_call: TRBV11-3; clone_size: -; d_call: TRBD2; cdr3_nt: TGTGCCAGCAGCGGGAGAGGGACTATCGGGCAGTACTTC; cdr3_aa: CASSGRGTIGQYF
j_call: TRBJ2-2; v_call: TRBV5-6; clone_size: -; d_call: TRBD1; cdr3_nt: TGTGCCAGCAGCGCCGGGACAGGGTGGAGCGGGGAGCTGTTTTTT; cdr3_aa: CASSAGTGWSGELFF
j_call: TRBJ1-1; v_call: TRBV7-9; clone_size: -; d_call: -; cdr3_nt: TGTGCCAGCACCAAACCAAGCGTCATGAACACTGAAGCTTTCTTT; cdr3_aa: CASTKPSVMNTEAFF
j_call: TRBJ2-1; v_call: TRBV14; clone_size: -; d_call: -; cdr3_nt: TGTGCCAGCAGACATTCTTTTGGTCGCCGGGACGGAGGGTACAATGAGCAGTTCTTC; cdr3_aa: CASRHSFGRRDGGYNEQFF
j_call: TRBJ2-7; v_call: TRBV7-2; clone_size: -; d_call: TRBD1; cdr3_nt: TGTGCCAGCAGCTTAAGTGGGACAGGGTTTTACGAGCAGTACTTC; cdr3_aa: CASSLSGTGFYEQYF
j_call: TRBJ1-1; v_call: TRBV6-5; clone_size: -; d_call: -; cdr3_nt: TGTGCCAGCAGTAACCACGGGGGTGAAGCTTTCTTT; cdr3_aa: CASSNHGGEAFF
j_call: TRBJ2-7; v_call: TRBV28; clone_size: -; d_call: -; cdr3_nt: TGTGCCACCTATAAGAGTTCCTACGAGCAGTACTTC; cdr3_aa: CATYKSSYEQYF
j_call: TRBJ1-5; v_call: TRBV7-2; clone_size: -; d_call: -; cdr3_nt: TGTGCCAGCAGCTTGGACAGAAATAGCAATCAGCCCCAGCATTTT; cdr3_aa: CASSLDRNSNQPQHF
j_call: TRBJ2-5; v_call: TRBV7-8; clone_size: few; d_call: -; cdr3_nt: TGTGCCACCAGTAGGGGCAGGGTTGGGCAAGAGACCCAGTACTTC; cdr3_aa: CATSRGRVGQETQYF
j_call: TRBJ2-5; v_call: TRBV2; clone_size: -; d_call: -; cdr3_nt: TGTGCCGCGCCGGAGACCCAGTACTTC; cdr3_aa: CAAPETQYF
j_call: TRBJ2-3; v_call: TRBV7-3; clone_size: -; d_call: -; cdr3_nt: TGTGCCAGCAGCTTAACGGGGGGAGGCCTGGGAGATACGCAGTATTTT; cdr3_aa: CASSLTGGGLGDTQYF
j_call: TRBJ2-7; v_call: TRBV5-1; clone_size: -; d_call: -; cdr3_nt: TGCGCCAGCAGCTTGGGTCCGCAGGGGCCTCTTGAAGAGCAGTACTTC; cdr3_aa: CASSLGPQGPLEEQYF
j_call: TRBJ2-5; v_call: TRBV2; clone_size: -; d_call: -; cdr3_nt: TGTGCCAGCAAGGTAGGAACAGCCCAAGAGACCCAGTACTTC; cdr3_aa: CASKVGTAQETQYF
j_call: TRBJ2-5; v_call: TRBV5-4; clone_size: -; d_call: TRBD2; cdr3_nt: TGTGCCAGCAGCATAGGCGGGGGGGCCGAAGAGACCCAGTACTTC; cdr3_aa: CASSIGGGAEETQYF
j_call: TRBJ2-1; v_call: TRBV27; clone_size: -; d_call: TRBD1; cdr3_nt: TGTGCCAGCGGCTCAGGACAGGGGTCGTACAATGAGCAGTTCTTC; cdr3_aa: CASGSGQGSYNEQFF
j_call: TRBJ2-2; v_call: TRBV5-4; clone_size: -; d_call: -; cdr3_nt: TGTGCCAGCAGCTTGGCCGGGTGGAGACGGAACACCGGGGAGCTGTTTTTT; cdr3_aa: CASSLAGWRRNTGELFF
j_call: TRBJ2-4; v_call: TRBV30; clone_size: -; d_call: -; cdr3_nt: TGTGCCTGGAGTGTACTTATGGACAGCTTAGCCAAAAACATTCAGTACTTC; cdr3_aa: CAWSVLMDSLAKNIQYF
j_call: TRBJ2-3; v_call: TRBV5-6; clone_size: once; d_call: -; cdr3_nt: TGTGCCAGCAGCTTGGGGGCTACGCAGTATTTT; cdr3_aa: CASSLGATQYF
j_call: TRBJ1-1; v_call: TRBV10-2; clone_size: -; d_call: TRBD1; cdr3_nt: TGCGCCAGCCTGGGGGGGACAGGGAGGAACACTGAAGCTTTCTTT; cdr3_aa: CASLGGTGRNTEAFF
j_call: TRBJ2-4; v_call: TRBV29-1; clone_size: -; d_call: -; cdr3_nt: TGCAGCGTTGAAGATCAAGAGACAGTCGTCAAAAACATTCAGTACTTC; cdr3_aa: CSVEDQETVVKNIQYF
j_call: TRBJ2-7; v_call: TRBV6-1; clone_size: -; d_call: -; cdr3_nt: TGTGCCAGCAGTGGCCCTGACAAGAGCTCCTACGAGCAGTACTTC; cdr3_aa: CASSGPDKSSYEQYF
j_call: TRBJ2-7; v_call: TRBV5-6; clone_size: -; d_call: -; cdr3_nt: TGTGCCAGCGGGGTGGAGGGGACTTACGAGCAGTACTTC; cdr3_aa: CASGVEGTYEQYF
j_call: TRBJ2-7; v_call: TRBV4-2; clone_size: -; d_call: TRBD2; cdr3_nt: TGTGCCAGCAGCCGCGAGATAGCGGGGTTGGGCGAGCAGTACTTC; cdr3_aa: CASSREIAGLGEQYF
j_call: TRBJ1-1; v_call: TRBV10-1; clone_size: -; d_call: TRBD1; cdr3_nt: TGCGCCAGCAGTGAGTCGACAGGGAATTATGAAGCTTTCTTT; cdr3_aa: CASSESTGNYEAFF